The 19 T cell receptor beta chains listed next were all sequenced from one sample in a study of blood T cell repertoires in COVID-19. TCRdb's copy holds only in-frame clones and misses some; the assay was immunoSEQ multiplex PCR. The data show approximately 46,000 clones, over 75% seen once. Sequencing was carried out using peripheral blood. These receptors all come from a human donor in a cohort sampled during active COVID-19.

The V call is TRBV3-1 (or the pseudogene TRBV3-2), the J call TRBJ1-1; D is uncertain. Trimming shortened V by 6 bases and J by 1 base, and 9 bases separated the two germline ends. From germline, CDR1 is LGHDT and CDR2 YNNKEL (reference sequence). The CDR3 contains 13 residues. The CDR3 protein is CASRPTRNTEAFF. The CDR3 DNA reads TGTGCCAGCAGACCCACAAGGAACACTGAAGCTTTCTTT.

The CDR3 nucleotides read TGTGCCAGCAGTCGACCAGGGGTGTTGGGCTATGGCTACACCTTC. It specifies CASSRPGVLGYGYTF. The rearrangement joins TRBV28 to TRBJ1-2; TRBD1 is a possible D gene (6 bases). The germline CDR1 and CDR2 sequences are MDHEN and SYDVKM. The CDR3 extends over 15 amino acids. V shed 5 bases and J shed 4 bases, with 17 bases lying between them.

V gene TRBV24-1 combines with J gene TRBJ2-1; 8 bases line up with TRBD1. The CDR3 spans 16 residues. Germline CDR1 KGHDR, CDR2 SFDVKD. J gave up 8 bases and V 4 bases, and 12 bases lay outside the gene matches. CDR3 in amino acids: CATSDLGQGRGHEQFF. In nucleotides, the CDR3 is TGTGCCACCAGTGACCTAGGACAGGGTAGGGGGCATGAGCAGTTCTTC.

The genes are TRBV7-9 and TRBJ1-3; D is unresolved. Per germline, CDR1 SEHNR and CDR2 FQNEAQ (reference sequence). V was cut by 2 bases and J by 0 bases, with 8 bases left in between. The CDR3 extends over 15 amino acids. The CDR3 loop is CASSLQAVSGNTIYF. CDR3 coding DNA: TGTGCCAGCAGCTTACAGGCAGTCTCTGGAAACACCATATATTTT.

The chain joins TRBV28 to TRBJ1-5, with 7 bases that match TRBD1. V dropped 5 bases and J dropped 6; count of bases not matched to a gene: 13. This CDR3 has 16 residues. Germline V CDR1 and CDR2: MDHEN, SYDVKM. CDR3 DNA sequence: TGTGCCAGCAGTCCAACACAGGGGCTGAGCGGTCAGCCCCAGCATTTT. Translating gives CASSPTQGLSGQPQHF.

The V call is TRBV19, the J call TRBJ1-6; TRBD1 is a possible D gene (6 bases). V lost 5 bases to trimming and J lost 11 bases, with 13 bases between them. The CDR3 runs to 13 residues. Per germline, CDR1 LNHDA and CDR2 SQIVND (reference sequence). This CDR3 is CASSARTVAPLHF. The CDR3 coding sequence is TGTGCCAGTAGTGCCCGGACAGTCGCACCCCTCCACTTT. Together with reference TRBV19 and TRBJ1-6, the CDR3 gives the full variable domain: DGGITQSPKYLFRKEGQNVTLSCEQNLNHDAMYWYRQDPGQGLRLIYYSQIVNDFQKGDIAEGYSVSREKKESFPLTVTSAQKNPTAFYLCASSARTVAPLHFGNGTRLTVT.

The V gene is TRBV4-1, the J gene TRBJ2-1; D remains ambiguous. Germline V gene lookup returns CDR1 MGHRA and CDR2 YSYEKL. V lost 0 bases and J 2 bases, leaving 11 bases between the germline ends. The CDR3 totals 16 residues. The DNA for the CDR3 is TGCGCCAGCAGCCAAGAACCTCGCGAGACCTACAATGAGCAGTTCTTC. Translation gives CASSQEPRETYNEQFF.

This clone was picked up one time. The rearrangement uses TRBV18 and TRBJ1-3; D is possibly TRBD1 (5 bases). Trimming stripped 2 bases from V and 2 bases from J, with 16 bases between. CDR1 is KGHSH, CDR2 LQKENI, per germline. The CDR3 spans 17 residues. The CDR3 protein is CASSPRGTGLPGNTIYF. CDR3 DNA sequence: TGTGCCAGCTCACCAAGAGGAACAGGTCTCCCTGGAAACACCATATATTTT.

The chain links TRBV28 to TRBJ2-3; D is perhaps TRBD2 (6 bases). The V gene lost 3 bases and the J gene lost 4 bases, with 8 bases spanning the gap. From germline, CDR1 is MDHEN and CDR2 SYDVKM. The CDR3 extends over 13 amino acids. CDR3 in amino acids: CASSFSGADTQYF. CDR3 in DNA: TGTGCCAGCAGTTTTTCGGGGGCAGATACGCAGTATTTT. The full variable domain, rest sourced from reference TRBV28 and TRBJ2-3, is DVKVTQSSRYLVKRTGEKVFLECVQDMDHENMFWYRQDPGLGLRLIYFSYDVKMKEKGDIPEGYSVSREKKERFSLILESASTNQTSMYLCASSFSGADTQYFGPGTRLTVL.

V and J are TRBV5-1 and TRBJ2-1; 8 bases are shared with TRBD2. The CDR3 sequence is 15 residues long. Per the germline V gene, CDR1 is SGHRS and CDR2 is YFSETQ. V shed 2 bases and J 1 base; nucleotides not matched to a gene: 2. The CDR3 region has the DNA TGCGCCAGCAGCTTAGCGGGGGCGTCCTACAATGAGCAGTTCTTC. Amino acid sequence: CASSLAGASYNEQFF.

The table lists this clone with a few counts. The CDR3 DNA reads TGTGCCAGCAGCGCCGGGACAGGGGGTCAAGAGACCCAGTACTTC. Its protein is CASSAGTGGQETQYF. The chain is built from TRBV6-5 and TRBJ2-5, with 11 bases lining up with TRBD1. Germline values: CDR1 MNHEY, CDR2 SVGAGI. The CDR3 length is 15 residues. V trimming: 6 bases; J trimming: 2 bases; junction bases outside the gene matches: 5.

This clone has only a few counts. The chain is built from TRBV29-1 and TRBJ1-5; D gene ambiguous. The length of the CDR3 is 12 residues. Trimming left V 6 bases short and J 4 bases short, with 10 bases between. CDR1 is SQVTM, CDR2 ANQGSEA, per germline. CDR3 sequence reads: CSVFPVNQPQHF. In nucleotides, the CDR3 is TGCAGCGTGTTCCCCGTGAATCAGCCCCAGCATTTT.

The chain recombines TRBV7-2 with TRBJ1-1; D is unclear. The CDR3 is 14 amino acids. V was cut by 2 bases and J by 1 base, with 8 bases left in between. Per germline, CDR1 SGHTA and CDR2 FQGNSA. As DNA, the CDR3 is TGTGCCAGCAGCTTATTAGCTTCGAACACTGAAGCTTTCTTT. Translation gives CASSLLASNTEAFF.

J is TRBJ1-5 and V is TRBV9, with D hard to call. The CDR3 is 14 amino acids. V dropped 0 bases and J dropped 4 bases, with 8 bases sitting between them. The germline V gene encodes CDR1 SGDLS and CDR2 YYNGEE. CDR3 DNA: TGTGCCAGCAGCGTAGCGCCAGATAATCAGCCCCAGCATTTT. Translation gives CASSVAPDNQPQHF.

The V call is TRBV2, the J call TRBJ1-5, with D perhaps TRBD1 (5 bases). Germline V gene data show CDR1 as SNHLY and CDR2 as FYNNEI. The CDR3 extends over 14 amino acids. The V end lost 7 bases, the J end lost 4 bases, and 14 bases lay between the germline ends. CDR3 amino acids: CASTREGYNQPQHF. The CDR3 nucleotides are TGTGCCAGCACCCGGGAGGGGTATAATCAGCCCCAGCATTTT.

This chain joins TRBV6-1 and TRBJ1-5; D unresolved. With 3 bases removed from V and 4 bases from J, the gap between germline ends came to 7 bases. In germline, CDR1 is MNHNS, CDR2 SASEGT. This CDR3 has 13 amino acids. CDR3 residues: CASSEYSNQPQHF. CDR3 nucleotides: TGTGCCAGCAGTGAGTACAGTAATCAGCCCCAGCATTTT.

This rearrangement joins TRBV3-1 (or the pseudogene TRBV3-2) to TRBJ1-3; possibly TRBD1 for D (5 bases). Trimming took 6 bases from V and 0 from J, leaving 15 bases between them. The CDR3 runs 16 residues. Looked up from germline, CDR1 is LGHDT and CDR2 is YNNKEL (reference sequence). The CDR3 reads CASSAAGVNSGNTIYF. CDR3 sequence (DNA): TGTGCCAGCAGTGCCGCGGGGGTAAACTCTGGAAACACCATATATTTT.

The J gene is TRBJ1-2, the V gene TRBV10-3, with 10 bases lining up with TRBD1. Losses at the gene ends were 4 bases for V and 4 bases for J; bases not matched to a gene: 0. CDR3 length: 13 amino acids. Germline CDR1 ENHRY, CDR2 SYGVKD. CDR3 in amino acids: CAISGDRGYGYTF. The DNA for the CDR3 is TGTGCCATCAGTGGGGACAGGGGCTATGGCTACACCTTC.

This clone occurred a few times. The chain has TRBV30 and TRBJ1-6; a possible D gene is TRBD1 (5 bases). The CDR3 has 14 amino acids. Deletions cut 0 bases from V and 8 bases from J, with 11 bases between. Looked up from germline, CDR1 is GTSNPN and CDR2 is SVGIG (reference sequence). This CDR3 is CAWSVGVGYSPLHF. The CDR3 DNA is TGTGCCTGGAGTGTAGGGGTTGGGTATTCACCCCTCCACTTT.